Listed below are T cell receptor beta chains from one sample, sequenced in a study of blood T cells in healthy people across ages. TCRdb re-called the 5' RACE reads with MiXCR, one entry per CDR3 protein. The sample carries about 1.1 million distinct CDR3 sequences, 35% to 40% recorded once. Sequencing was carried out using blood. Receptor source: a man aged 18 to 35 in good health. Both conserved end residues are part of each CDR3. D genes are given only for firm matches. Rows may omit the clone size; those that give it use once, few, many or a size class.

V gene,D gene,clone size,J gene,CDR3 protein,CDR3 DNA
TRBV27,NA,few,TRBJ1-1,CASSLSPGVTEAFF,TGTGCCAGCAGTTTATCCCCAGGTGTCACTGAAGCTTTCTTT
TRBV28,NA,NA,TRBJ2-1,CASGAVSYNEQFF,TGTGCCAGCGGGGCAGTTTCCTACAATGAGCAGTTCTTC
TRBV4-1,TRBD1,NA,TRBJ1-1,CASSQEAADRGLGTEAFF,TGCGCCAGCAGCCAAGAAGCTGCGGACAGGGGGCTGGGGACTGAAGCTTTCTTT
TRBV20-1,TRBD2,few,TRBJ2-7,CSARDVRTSGAFSYEQYF,TGCAGTGCTAGAGATGTTCGGACTAGCGGGGCGTTCTCCTACGAGCAGTACTTC
TRBV12-3/TRBV12-4,NA,few,TRBJ1-3,CASSYQPGNTIYF,TGTGCCAGCAGTTACCAACCTGGAAACACCATATATTTT
TRBV12-3/TRBV12-4,TRBD1,few,TRBJ1-2,CASSHTGEINYGYTF,TGTGCCAGCAGTCATACAGGGGAAATAAACTATGGCTACACCTTC
TRBV9,TRBD1,few,TRBJ1-2,CASSGERQGQGYTF,TGTGCCAGCAGCGGAGAGCGACAGGGTCAGGGCTACACCTTC
TRBV4-3,NA,NA,TRBJ1-5,CASSRMWGLNQPQHF,TGCGCCAGCAGCCGAATGTGGGGGCTCAATCAGCCCCAGCATTTT
TRBV28,NA,NA,TRBJ2-5,CASSLGQNQYF,TGTGCCAGCAGTTTAGGACAGAACCAGTACTTC
TRBV20-1,TRBD2,NA,TRBJ2-7,CSARVRRGSSYNEQYF,TGCAGTGCTAGAGTGAGGCGGGGGAGCTCCTACAATGAGCAGTACTTC
TRBV20-1,NA,few,TRBJ2-4,CSARGESGIQYF,TGCAGTGCTAGAGGGGAGTCGGGCATTCAGTACTTC
TRBV9,TRBD1,NA,TRBJ2-3,CASSFRGTGGTDTQYF,TGTGCCAGCAGCTTCAGAGGGACAGGGGGCACAGATACGCAGTATTTT
TRBV10-3,NA,few,TRBJ1-1,CAISEFGVPSSNTEAFF,TGTGCCATCAGTGAGTTTGGGGTCCCATCCTCGAACACTGAAGCTTTCTTT
TRBV24-1,NA,NA,TRBJ1-1,CATSDSHQGPEAFF,TGTGCCACCAGTGATTCACATCAGGGGCCGGAAGCTTTCTTT
TRBV4-2,NA,NA,TRBJ1-2,CASSLDRARTVYGYTF,TGTGCCAGCAGCCTCGACCGTGCACGCACAGTCTATGGCTACACCTTC
TRBV18,NA,NA,TRBJ2-7,CASSPRAELYEQYF,TGTGCCAGCTCACCTCGGGCAGAGCTGTACGAGCAGTACTTC
TRBV4-1,TRBD1,few,TRBJ1-2,CASSQDGTGESNYGYTF,TGCGCCAGCAGCCAAGATGGGACAGGGGAATCTAACTATGGCTACACCTTC
TRBV20-1,NA,NA,TRBJ2-1,CSARDRGRIDEQFF,TGCAGTGCTAGAGACAGAGGCAGAATAGATGAGCAGTTCTTC
TRBV20-1,TRBD1,NA,TRBJ1-1,CSARDRTGGRWTEAFF,TGCAGTGCTAGAGATAGGACAGGGGGCCGATGGACTGAAGCTTTCTTT
TRBV21-1,NA,many,TRBJ1-2,CASSKVHIFGGYTF,TGTGCCAGCAGCAAAGTACATATCTTCGGGGGCTACACCTTC
TRBV29-1,TRBD1,many,TRBJ1-5,CSDTGTGRNQPQHF,TGCAGCGATACCGGGACAGGGCGAAATCAGCCCCAGCATTTT
TRBV20-1,NA,once,TRBJ2-1,CSARDEGMQETQFF,TGCAGTGCTAGGGACGAGGGGATGCAAGAGACCCAGTTCTTC
TRBV20-1,NA,few,TRBJ1-2,CSALVREDYGYTF,TGCAGTGCCCTGGTGAGGGAGGACTATGGCTACACCTTC
TRBV7-2,TRBD1,NA,TRBJ1-4,CASSLSGTAGEKLFF,TGTGCCAGCAGCTTATCCGGGACAGCGGGGGAAAAACTGTTTTTT
TRBV7-9,NA,NA,TRBJ1-3,CASRQDTGNTIYF,TGTGCCAGTAGACAGGACACTGGAAACACCATATATTTT
TRBV6-6,TRBD1,NA,TRBJ1-1,CASSYAPDRGTEAFF,TGTGCCAGCAGTTACGCCCCGGACAGGGGCACTGAAGCTTTCTTT
TRBV7-3,TRBD2,many,TRBJ2-5,CASSLTGLADLQETQYF,TGTGCCAGCAGCTTAACGGGACTAGCGGACCTCCAAGAGACCCAGTACTTC
TRBV20-1,NA,few,TRBJ2-3,CSAGEGGRTDTQYF,TGCAGTGCAGGGGAAGGAGGACGCACAGATACGCAGTATTTT
TRBV20-1,NA,few,TRBJ1-2,CSAREACGYTF,TGCAGTGCTAGGGAAGCCTGTGGCTACACCTTC
TRBV12-3/TRBV12-4,NA,NA,TRBJ2-3,CASSLREARYF,TGTGCCAGCAGTTTAAGGGAAGCAAGGTATTTT
TRBV2,TRBD1,NA,TRBJ2-1,CASSERDSYNEQFF,TGTGCCAGCAGTGAAAGGGACAGCTACAATGAGCAGTTCTTC
TRBV28,TRBD1,NA,TRBJ1-2,CASSFSPFLHRGMNGYTF,TGTGCCAGCAGTTTCTCACCCTTTTTGCACAGGGGAATGAATGGCTACACCTTC
TRBV7-2,NA,NA,TRBJ2-2,CASSLPLATGELFF,TGTGCCAGCAGCTTACCCCTGGCCACCGGGGAGCTGTTTTTT
TRBV10-3,NA,few,TRBJ1-3,CATRDWSSSGNTIYF,TGTGCCACAAGGGACTGGAGCAGCTCTGGAAACACCATATATTTT
TRBV5-1,TRBD1,NA,TRBJ1-1,CASSLRTGRTEAFF,TGCGCCAGCAGCTTGCGGACAGGGAGGACTGAAGCTTTCTTT
TRBV15,NA,few,TRBJ1-4,CATSSMRATNEKLFF,TGTGCCACCAGCAGTATGAGGGCGACTAATGAAAAACTGTTTTTT
TRBV7-2,NA,once,TRBJ1-5,CANSLAPGGNQPQHF,TGTGCCAACAGCTTAGCGCCCGGGGGCAATCAGCCCCAGCATTTT
TRBV28,NA,NA,TRBJ1-5,CATTGSHQPQHF,TGTGCCACAACTGGATCGCATCAGCCCCAGCATTTT
TRBV20-1,NA,few,TRBJ2-3,CSAWDTRSTDTQYF,TGCAGTGCTTGGGACACTCGGAGCACAGATACGCAGTATTTT
TRBV7-9,NA,many,TRBJ1-2,CASSLDGPYGYTF,TGTGCCAGCAGTCTGGACGGACCTTATGGCTACACCTTC
TRBV20-1,NA,few,TRBJ2-7,CSAQQGYEQYF,TGCAGTGCCCAACAGGGCTACGAGCAGTACTTC
TRBV20-1,NA,NA,TRBJ1-5,CSARYSFSNQPQHF,TGCAGTGCTAGATATAGTTTTAGCAATCAGCCCCAGCATTTT
TRBV5-1,NA,NA,TRBJ2-1,CASSSMGNEQFF,TGCGCCAGCAGCTCCATGGGGAATGAGCAGTTCTTC
TRBV12-3/TRBV12-4,NA,few,TRBJ2-3,CASSPTQGTDTQYF,TGTGCCAGCAGTCCCACACAGGGTACGGATACGCAGTATTTT
TRBV6-6,NA,NA,TRBJ2-3,CASSDPPGKTDTQYF,TGTGCCAGCAGCGACCCCCCGGGGAAAACAGATACGCAGTATTTT
TRBV6-6,NA,NA,TRBJ1-6,CASSRVGYSPLHF,TGTGCCAGCAGTCGGGTGGGCTATTCACCCCTCCACTTT
TRBV4-1,NA,NA,TRBJ1-5,CASSQDMGSNQPQHF,TGCGCCAGCAGCCAAGATATGGGGAGCAATCAGCCCCAGCATTTT
TRBV6-2/TRBV6-3,NA,many,TRBJ2-1,CASTQYNEQFF,TGTGCCAGCACCCAATACAATGAGCAGTTCTTC
TRBV4-2,TRBD2,few,TRBJ2-5,CASSQVGGEETQYF,TGTGCCAGCAGCCAAGTGGGAGGGGAAGAGACCCAGTACTTC
TRBV20-1,NA,NA,TRBJ2-3,CSARDRLRHSTDTQYF,TGCAGTGCTAGAGACAGACTACGCCATAGCACAGATACGCAGTATTTT
TRBV29-1,NA,many,TRBJ2-3,CSVGPLFTDTQYF,TGCAGCGTGGGCCCATTATTCACAGATACGCAGTATTTT
TRBV12-3/TRBV12-4,NA,NA,TRBJ1-2,CASSLAWPGDGYTF,TGTGCCAGCAGTTTAGCTTGGCCAGGGGATGGCTACACCTTC